This T cell receptor beta chain is from a study of regulatory and conventional T cells in RAG deficiency. The study's findings and limits: Shorter CDR3s in all patient subsets; >80% Treg-Tconv overlap in Omenn.

Notes on this clone: As yet, its antigen is unknown.

Data came from immunoSEQ multiplex PCR; TCRdb stores just in-frame clones and leaves some out. The repertoire consists of roughly 30,000 clones, with approximately 96% occurring once and the leading ten covering roughly 0.32%. Conventional CD4+ T cells were sorted from blood as CD25-low CD127-high cells. The germline V gene encodes CDR1 WSHSY and CDR2 SAAADI. The CDR3 sequence is 11 residues long. Trimming shortened V by 6 bases and J by 5 bases, and 7 bases separated the two germline ends. This sample also belongs to another study, concerning regulatory T cells. That work states: The primer mix had 52 TRBV and 13 TRBJ primers.

This TCR came from a human donor in good health. Sequencing used CD25- CD4+ T cells sorted from blood. The J gene is TRBJ1-1, the V gene TRBV10-2; a possible D gene is TRBD1 (5 bases). The CDR3 sequence is CASRQGTEAFF. The CDR3, as DNA: TGCGCCAGCAGGCAGGGAACTGAAGCTTTCTTT.